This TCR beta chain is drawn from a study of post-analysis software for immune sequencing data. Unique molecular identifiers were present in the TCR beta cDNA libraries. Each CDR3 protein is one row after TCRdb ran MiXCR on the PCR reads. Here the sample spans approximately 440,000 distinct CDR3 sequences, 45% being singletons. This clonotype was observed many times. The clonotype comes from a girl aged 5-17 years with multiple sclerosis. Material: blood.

The CDR3 DNA is TGTGCCAGCAGCTTAGCGGACATGGGATTTGGAGGATCCTACGAGCAGTACTTC. This sequence encodes CASSLADMGFGGSYEQYF. The chain links TRBV11-2 to TRBJ2-7; D is perhaps TRBD1 or TRBD2 (5 bases each). V lost 1 base, J lost 1 base, and 20 bases lay in between. CDR1 and CDR2 (germline): SGHAT, FQNNGV. The CDR3 has 18 amino acids.